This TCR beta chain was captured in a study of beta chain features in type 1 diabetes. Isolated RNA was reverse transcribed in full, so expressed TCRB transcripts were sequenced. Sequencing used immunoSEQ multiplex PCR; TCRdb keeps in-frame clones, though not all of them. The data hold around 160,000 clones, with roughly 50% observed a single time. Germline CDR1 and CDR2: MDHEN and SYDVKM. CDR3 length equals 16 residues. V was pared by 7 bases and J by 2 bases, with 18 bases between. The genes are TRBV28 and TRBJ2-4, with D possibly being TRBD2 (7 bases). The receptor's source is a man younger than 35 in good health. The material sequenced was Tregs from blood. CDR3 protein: CASIERGAGTKNIQYF. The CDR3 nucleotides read TGTGCCAGCATCGAACGGGGGGCGGGGACCAAAAACATTCAGTACTTC.